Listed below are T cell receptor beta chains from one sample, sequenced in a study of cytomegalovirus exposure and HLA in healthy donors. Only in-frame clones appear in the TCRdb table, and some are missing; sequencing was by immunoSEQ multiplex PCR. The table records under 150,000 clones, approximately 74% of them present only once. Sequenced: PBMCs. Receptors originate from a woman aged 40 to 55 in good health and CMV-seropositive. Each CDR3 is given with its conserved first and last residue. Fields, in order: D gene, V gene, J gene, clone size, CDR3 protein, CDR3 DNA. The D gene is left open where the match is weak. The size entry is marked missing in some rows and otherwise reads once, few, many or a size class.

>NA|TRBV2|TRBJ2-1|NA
CASSVEEVFRGSYNEQFF
TGTGCCAGCAGTGTAGAGGAGGTATTCAGGGGTTCCTACAATGAGCAGTTCTTC
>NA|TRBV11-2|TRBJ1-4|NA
CASSLGGGEHEKLFF
TGTGCCAGCAGCTTAGGGGGGGGTGAGCATGAAAAACTGTTTTTT
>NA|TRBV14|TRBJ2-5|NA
CASSPQVEETQYF
TGTGCCAGCAGCCCCCAGGTCGAAGAGACCCAGTACTTC
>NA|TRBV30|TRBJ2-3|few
CAWSGTTSFSDTQYF
TGTGCCTGGAGTGGGACAACCTCTTTTTCAGATACGCAGTATTTT
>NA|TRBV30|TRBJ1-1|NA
CACSRVYTEAFF
TGTGCCTGCAGCAGGGTTTACACTGAAGCTTTCTTT
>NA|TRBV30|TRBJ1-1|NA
CASNRQGGSEAFF
TGTGCCTCGAACCGCCAGGGAGGGTCTGAAGCTTTCTTT
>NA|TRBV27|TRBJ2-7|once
CASSPLRNAYEQYF
TGTGCCAGCAGCCCCCTCAGAAATGCCTACGAGCAGTACTTC
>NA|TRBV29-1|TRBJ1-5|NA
CSVGGGSQPQHF
TGCAGCGTTGGGGGGGGGAGTCAGCCCCAGCATTTT
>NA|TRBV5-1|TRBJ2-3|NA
CVSTLGAAAGDTQYF
TGCGTCTCGACCTTGGGGGCCGCTGCAGGCGATACGCAGTATTTT
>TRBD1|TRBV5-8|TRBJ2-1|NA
CASSFGTGYNEQFF
TGTGCCAGCAGCTTCGGGACAGGCTACAATGAGCAGTTCTTC
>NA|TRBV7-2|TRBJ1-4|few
CASSLASTTATNEKLFF
TGTGCCAGCAGCTTGGCGTCGACGACAGCAACTAATGAAAAACTGTTTTTT
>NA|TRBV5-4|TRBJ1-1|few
CASSLAERGNTEAFF
TGTGCCAGCAGCTTGGCGGAGCGGGGGAACACTGAAGCTTTCTTT
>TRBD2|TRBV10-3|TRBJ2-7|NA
CAISTLAGSYEQYF
TGTGCCATCAGCACACTAGCGGGCTCCTACGAGCAGTACTTC
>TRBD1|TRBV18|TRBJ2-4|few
CASSRSGGQGARAKNIQYF
TGTGCCAGCTCCCGGAGTGGGGGACAGGGGGCTCGAGCCAAAAACATTCAGTACTTC
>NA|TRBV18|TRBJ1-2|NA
CASSPQEGGYTF
TGTGCCAGCTCACCGCAGGAGGGGGGCTACACCTTC
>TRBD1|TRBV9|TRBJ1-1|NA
CASSARDRLTEAFF
TGTGCCAGCAGCGCCCGGGACAGGTTAACTGAAGCTTTCTTT
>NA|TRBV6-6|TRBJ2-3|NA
CASSSGTPRTTDTQYF
TGTGCCAGCAGTTCCGGGACTCCTAGGACCACAGATACGCAGTATTTT
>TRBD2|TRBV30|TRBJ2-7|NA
CASNSQRGTSYEQYF
TGTGCCTCCAACTCCCAGCGGGGAACCTCCTACGAGCAGTACTTC
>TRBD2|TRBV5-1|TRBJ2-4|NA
CASSNPGTSGRDNIQYF
TGCGCCAGCAGCAATCCCGGGACTAGCGGGAGGGATAACATTCAGTACTTC
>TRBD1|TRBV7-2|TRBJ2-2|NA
CASRSVGGDTGELFF
TGTGCCAGCAGGTCGGTAGGGGGCGACACCGGGGAGCTGTTTTTT
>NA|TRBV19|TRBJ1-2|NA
CANRRGGNPIGNYGYTF
TGTGCCAACCGCCGTGGAGGGAACCCTATAGGTAACTATGGCTACACCTTC
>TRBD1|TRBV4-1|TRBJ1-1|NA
CASSQETGGAEAFF
TGCGCCAGCAGCCAAGAGACAGGGGGGGCTGAAGCTTTCTTT
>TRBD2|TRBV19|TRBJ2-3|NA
CASSRRPASGGAVWTDTQYF
TGTGCCAGTAGTCGACGTCCTGCGAGCGGGGGGGCTGTGTGGACAGATACGCAGTATTTT
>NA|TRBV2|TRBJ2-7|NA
CASSPGFYEQYF
TGTGCCAGCAGTCCAGGGTTCTACGAGCAGTACTTC
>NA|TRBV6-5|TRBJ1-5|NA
CASSTGGGGNQPQHF
TGTGCCAGCAGTACGGGGGGGGGCGGCAATCAGCCCCAGCATTTT
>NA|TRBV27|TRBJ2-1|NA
CASSPPSAPLGYEQFF
TGTGCCAGCAGTCCGCCCTCGGCTCCACTAGGCTATGAGCAGTTCTTC
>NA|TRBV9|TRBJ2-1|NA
CASSAGVYNEQFF
TGTGCCAGCAGCGCCGGGGTTTACAATGAGCAGTTCTTC
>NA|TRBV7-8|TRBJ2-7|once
CASSLKGVNYEQYF
TGTGCCAGCAGCTTAAAGGGGGTGAACTACGAGCAGTACTTC
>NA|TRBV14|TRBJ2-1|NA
CASSQGYRQIWVRSYNEQFF
TGTGCCAGCAGCCAAGGGTACAGGCAGATATGGGTTCGCTCCTACAATGAGCAGTTCTTC
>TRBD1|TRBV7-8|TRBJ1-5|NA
CASSSHPGQGQPQHF
TGTGCCAGCAGCTCGCATCCGGGACAGGGTCAGCCCCAGCATTTT
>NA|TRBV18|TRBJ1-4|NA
CASSPRGGTNEKLFF
TGTGCCAGCTCACCAAGGGGAGGCACTAATGAAAAACTGTTTTTT
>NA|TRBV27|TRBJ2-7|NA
CASSLSIQTYHYEQYF
TGTGCCAGCAGTTTATCGATTCAGACTTACCACTACGAGCAGTACTTC
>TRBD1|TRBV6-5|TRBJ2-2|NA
CASSYVGTGGTGELFF
TGTGCCAGCAGTTACGTCGGGACAGGGGGGACCGGGGAGCTGTTTTTT
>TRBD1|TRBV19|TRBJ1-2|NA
CASSPRTGNYGYTF
TGTGCCAGTAGTCCCCGGACAGGGAACTATGGCTACACCTTC
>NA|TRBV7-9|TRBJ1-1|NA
CASTLGAMNTEAFF
TGTGCCAGCACCTTGGGGGCTATGAACACTGAAGCTTTCTTT
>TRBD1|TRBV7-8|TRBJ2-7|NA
CASSLRQGQRYEQYF
TGTGCCAGCAGCCTCCGACAGGGACAGCGCTACGAGCAGTACTTC
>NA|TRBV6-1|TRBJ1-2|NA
CASRVQSNYGYTF
TGTGCCAGCAGGGTACAGAGTAACTATGGCTACACCTTC
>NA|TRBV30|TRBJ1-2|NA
CAWSEVGGSYGYTF
TGTGCCTGGAGTGAAGTGGGGGGAAGCTATGGCTACACCTTC
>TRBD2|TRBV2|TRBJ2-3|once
CASRPVAGGPTDTQYF
TGTGCCAGCAGGCCCGTAGCGGGAGGGCCAACAGATACGCAGTATTTT
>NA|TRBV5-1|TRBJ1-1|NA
CASRSRFQNTEAFF
TGCGCCAGCAGGTCGAGGTTTCAGAACACTGAAGCTTTCTTT
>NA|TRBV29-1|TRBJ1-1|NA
CSVVAQNTEAFF
TGCAGCGTTGTTGCACAGAACACTGAAGCTTTCTTT
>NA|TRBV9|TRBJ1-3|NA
CASSVDGATQASGNTIYF
TGTGCCAGCAGCGTAGATGGGGCAACACAAGCCTCTGGAAACACCATATATTTT
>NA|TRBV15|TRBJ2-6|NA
CATSARPETGPGANVLTF
TGTGCCACCAGCGCCCGACCCGAAACAGGGCCCGGGGCCAACGTCCTGACTTTC
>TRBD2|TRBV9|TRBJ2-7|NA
CASSGKAGGRYEQYF
TGTGCCAGCAGCGGGAAAGCGGGAGGCCGCTACGAGCAGTACTTC
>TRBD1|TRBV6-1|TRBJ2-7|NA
CATGAQGAHDYEQYF
TGTGCCACTGGGGCACAGGGGGCGCATGACTACGAGCAGTACTTC
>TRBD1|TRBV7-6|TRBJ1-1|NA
CASSPDRDTEAFF
TGTGCCAGCAGCCCCGACAGGGATACTGAAGCTTTCTTT
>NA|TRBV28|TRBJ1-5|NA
CASSYIRGKSNQPQHF
TGTGCCAGCAGCTACATCAGGGGTAAGAGCAATCAGCCCCAGCATTTT
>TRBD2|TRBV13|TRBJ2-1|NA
CASSLVAGGEQFF
TGTGCCAGCAGCTTAGTGGCGGGAGGGGAGCAGTTCTTC